The rows below give T cell receptor beta chains drawn from one sample of a study of blood T cell repertoires in COVID-19. The assay was immunoSEQ multiplex PCR, and TCRdb's table has in-frame clones only and misses some. Here the sample spans 110,000 to 150,000 clones, approximately 84% being singletons. The sample taken for sequencing was peripheral blood. Receptors were obtained from an older woman with acute or convalescent COVID-19. Each CDR3 is given with its conserved first and last residue. Fields, in order: V gene, clone size, D gene, J gene, CDR3 protein, CDR3 DNA. A D gene is named only where the DNA matches it firmly. For some rows the clone size is stated as once, few or many, or as a class when expanded; others skip it.

TRBV27	medium-sized	TRBD1	TRBJ1-2	CASSLSTGSYGYTF	TGTGCCAGCAGTTTATCGACAGGGTCCTATGGCTACACCTTC
TRBV10-1	NA	TRBD2	TRBJ2-7	CASSEKREGSYEQYF	TGCGCCAGCAGTGAGAAGCGGGAGGGTAGCTACGAGCAGTACTTC
TRBV6-6	many	NA	TRBJ1-6	CASVKGGGRGNSPLHF	TGTGCCAGCGTCAAAGGCGGGGGGCGCGGGAATTCACCCCTCCACTTT
TRBV7-9	NA	NA	TRBJ2-7	CASSLAREQYF	TGTGCCAGCAGCTTAGCGCGTGAGCAGTACTTC
TRBV20-1	few	NA	TRBJ2-1	CSASRVAVYNEQFF	TGCAGTGCTAGTCGGGTAGCGGTCTACAATGAGCAGTTCTTC
TRBV9	many	NA	TRBJ2-1	CASSVGGGLGEQFF	TGTGCCAGCAGCGTAGGAGGAGGACTGGGTGAGCAGTTCTTC
TRBV15	NA	TRBD2	TRBJ2-3	CATCSREALDTQYF	TGTGCCACCTGCTCGCGGGAGGCATTAGATACGCAGTATTTT
TRBV6-1	NA	TRBD1	TRBJ2-7	CASSGRRDRGGNEQYF	TGTGCCAGCAGTGGCCGCCGGGACAGGGGAGGCAACGAGCAGTACTTC
TRBV7-6	NA	NA	TRBJ1-1	CASTPWGDNQAFF	TGTGCCAGCACACCCTGGGGAGACAACCAAGCTTTCTTT
TRBV9	NA	NA	TRBJ2-5	CASSVGPGQQETQYF	TGTGCCAGCAGCGTAGGACCTGGACAGCAAGAGACCCAGTACTTC
TRBV25-1	NA	TRBD1	TRBJ1-4	CASSASGTAREKLFF	TGTGCCAGCAGTGCGTCCGGGACAGCTCGGGAAAAACTGTTTTTT
TRBV4-1	NA	TRBD1	TRBJ2-7	CASSHRQGSSYEQYF	TGCGCCAGCAGCCATAGACAGGGAAGCTCCTACGAGCAGTACTTC
TRBV19	NA	TRBD2	TRBJ2-7	CASSGPSGAYEQYF	TGTGCCAGTAGTGGTCCTAGCGGGGCCTACGAGCAGTACTTC
TRBV11-2	NA	TRBD1	TRBJ1-2	CASSPDRGVGYYGYTF	TGTGCCAGCAGCCCGGACAGGGGTGTGGGCTACTATGGCTACACCTTC
TRBV30	NA	NA	TRBJ1-2	CAWSVPGYGYTF	TGTGCCTGGAGTGTACCAGGGTATGGCTACACCTTC
TRBV11-2	NA	TRBD2	TRBJ2-1	CASSPGLGDNEQFF	TGTGCCAGCAGCCCGGGACTAGGCGACAATGAGCAGTTCTTC
TRBV5-1	NA	NA	TRBJ1-4	CASSLDGLRGEKLFF	TGCGCCAGCAGCTTGGACGGGCTTCGGGGTGAAAAACTGTTTTTT
TRBV2	NA	NA	TRBJ2-1	CASRPTGPHNEQFF	TGTGCCAGCAGGCCGACAGGACCTCACAATGAGCAGTTCTTC
TRBV3-1/TRBV3-2	NA	NA	TRBJ1-5	CASGQSNQPQHF	TGTGCCAGCGGACAGTCCAATCAGCCCCAGCATTTT
TRBV2	few	NA	TRBJ1-1	CASSASLPGIEAFF	TGTGCCAGCAGTGCCTCCCTTCCAGGGATTGAAGCTTTCTTT
TRBV2	NA	NA	TRBJ2-4	CASGRRGIAKNIQYF	TGTGCCAGCGGTCGCAGAGGGATAGCCAAAAACATTCAGTACTTC
TRBV25-1	NA	TRBD2	TRBJ2-3	CASSDWRGITDTQYF	TGTGCCAGCAGTGATTGGCGGGGGATCACAGATACGCAGTATTTT
TRBV5-8	NA	TRBD1	TRBJ2-7	CASSYSGTGPYEQYF	TGTGCCAGCAGCTACTCCGGGACAGGGCCCTACGAGCAGTACTTC
TRBV6-1	NA	NA	TRBJ1-1	CASTKDTLLAFF	TGTGCCAGCACTAAGGACACCCTCTTAGCTTTCTTT
TRBV29-1	NA	TRBD2	TRBJ2-5	CSVWFFAGLAGGGKTQYF	TGCAGCGTTTGGTTCTTTGCGGGACTAGCGGGAGGGGGGAAGACCCAGTACTTC
TRBV6-1	NA	TRBD1	TRBJ1-2	CASSETTGAVNGYTF	TGTGCCAGCAGTGAGACGACAGGGGCGGTCAATGGCTACACCTTC
TRBV11-3	once	TRBD1	TRBJ2-2	CASSVGTGNTGELFF	TGTGCCAGCAGCGTCGGGACAGGGAACACCGGGGAGCTGTTTTTT
TRBV5-4	NA	NA	TRBJ2-3	CASSSARDFRGDTQYF	TGTGCCAGCAGCTCCGCTCGGGATTTTCGGGGGGATACGCAGTATTTT
TRBV19	NA	NA	TRBJ1-2	CASTPNGWGRSRGYTF	TGTGCCAGTACTCCAAACGGGTGGGGGCGATCGCGTGGCTACACCTTC
TRBV19	NA	TRBD1	TRBJ2-7	CASSPGTGSYEQYF	TGTGCCAGTAGTCCGGGGACAGGCTCCTACGAGCAGTACTTC
TRBV1	NA	NA	TRBJ1-4	CTSSCPGTDLPTNEKLFF	TGCACCAGCAGTTGCCCCGGGACAGACCTTCCAACTAATGAAAAACTGTTTTTT
TRBV5-4	NA	TRBD2	TRBJ2-1	CASSFTSVEQFF	TGTGCCAGCAGCTTTACTAGCGTAGAGCAGTTCTTC
TRBV29-1	NA	TRBD2	TRBJ2-7	CSVEGFRGPKDAMEREGAYEQYF	TGCAGCGTTGAGGGATTCAGGGGGCCTAAAGACGCCATGGAGCGGGAGGGGGCCTACGAGCAGTACTTC
TRBV5-1	NA	NA	TRBJ1-1	CASSLEGWTEAFF	TGCGCCAGCAGCTTGGAGGGGTGGACTGAAGCTTTCTTT
TRBV3-1/TRBV3-2	NA	TRBD1	TRBJ1-4	CASTTFHRGTNEKLFF	TGTGCCAGCACAACATTTCACAGGGGGACTAATGAAAAACTGTTTTTT
TRBV21-1	NA	NA	TRBJ2-7	CASSWGQIYEQYF	TGTGCCAGCAGCTGGGGACAGATCTACGAGCAGTACTTC
TRBV12-3/TRBV12-4	NA	NA	TRBJ1-5	CASSPAGNQPQHF	TGTGCCAGCAGTCCCGCAGGCAATCAGCCCCAGCATTTT
TRBV2	NA	NA	TRBJ1-4	CASSKGRGATNEKLFF	TGTGCCAGCAGTAAGGGGCGGGGTGCAACTAATGAAAAACTGTTTTTT
TRBV28	NA	NA	TRBJ2-7	CASRQQGGSDYEQYF	TGTGCCAGCAGACAACAGGGTGGTAGCGACTACGAGCAGTACTTC
TRBV5-4	NA	NA	TRBJ2-7	CASSFGVAASYEQYF	TGTGCCAGCAGCTTCGGCGTAGCGGCCTCCTACGAGCAGTACTTC
TRBV30	NA	TRBD1	TRBJ2-7	CAWSVGGLIYEQYF	TGTGCCTGGAGTGTAGGGGGCCTCATCTACGAGCAGTACTTC
TRBV5-1	once	NA	TRBJ2-7	CASSLAGTTYEQYF	TGCGCCAGCAGCTTGGCCGGGACAACCTACGAGCAGTACTTC
TRBV7-6	NA	TRBD2	TRBJ2-1	CASSSNPGLYNEQFF	TGTGCCAGCAGCTCGAACCCGGGACTATACAATGAGCAGTTCTTC
TRBV27	NA	TRBD1	TRBJ2-1	CASRAGTGIYNEQFF	TGTGCCAGCAGGGCCGGGACAGGGATTTACAATGAGCAGTTCTTC